These T cell receptor beta chains were read from a single sample in a study of shared clonotypes between healthy human individuals. The repertoire was sequenced with immunoSEQ multiplex PCR; TCRdb's copy has only in-frame clones and lacks some. This table has about 460,000 clones, 77% appearing once. Sequenced material: PBMCs. These receptors all stem from a middle-aged woman in good health. Some clones in this sample may be carry-over from other donors' samples. Each CDR3 is given with its conserved first and last residue. The D gene is left open where the match is weak. Size is stated for part of the rows, as once, few or many counts, or as a class when the clone is expanded.

length	V	J	D	size	DNA	CDR3
15	TRBV5-4	TRBJ2-1	TRBD1	.	TGTGCCAGCAGCATGGACAGGGGGAGACACAATGAGCAGTTCTTC	CASSMDRGRHNEQFF
15	TRBV7-3	TRBJ2-2	TRBD2	.	TGTGCCAGCAGCCGGACTAGCGGGAGAACCGGGGAGCTGTTTTTT	CASSRTSGRTGELFF
15	TRBV30	TRBJ2-7	.	.	TGTGCCTGGAGCCAGCCCTCCCAAGCCTCCTACGAGCAGTACTTC	CAWSQPSQASYEQYF
19	TRBV27	TRBJ2-2	.	.	TGTGCCAGCAGTCCCTACCGGGGGCATCAGGACCTGAACACCGGGGAGCTGTTTTTT	CASSPYRGHQDLNTGELFF
13	TRBV7-3	TRBJ1-1	.	.	TGTGCCAGCAGCTTAGACATGAACACTGAAGCTTTCTTT	CASSLDMNTEAFF
11	TRBV7-9	TRBJ1-4	.	.	TGTGCCAGCAGGCAGGGTGAAAAACTGTTTTTT	CASRQGEKLFF
17	TRBV28	TRBJ1-5	.	.	TGTGCCAGCAGCGGGCCCCCCGGGGCAGTTAGCAATCAGCCCCAGCATTTT	CASSGPPGAVSNQPQHF
13	TRBV10-3	TRBJ2-7	TRBD2	many	TGTGCCATCAGCCGGGGACTAGTCTACGAGCAGTACTTC	CAISRGLVYEQYF
14	TRBV5-1	TRBJ1-2	TRBD1	.	TGCGCCAGCAGCTTGGCTATATCAGGGGGTGGCTACACCTTC	CASSLAISGGGYTF
16	TRBV7-9	TRBJ2-1	TRBD2	.	TGTGCCAGCAGCCTAAGGGGCGGGAGGGCCTACAATGAGCAGTTCTTC	CASSLRGGRAYNEQFF
14	TRBV11-2	TRBJ2-3	.	.	TGTGCCAGCAGCTCTCTGCGGGGCACAGATACGCAGTATTTT	CASSSLRGTDTQYF
16	TRBV9	TRBJ2-2	TRBD2	once	TGTGCCAGCAGCTCGGGACTAGCGGCTAACACCGGGGAGCTGTTTTTT	CASSSGLAANTGELFF
14	TRBV6-6	TRBJ1-2	.	.	TGTGCCATCAGTGAGTCGGCAGAGGAATTGAGCTACACCTTC	CAISESAEELSYTF
17	TRBV2	TRBJ2-2	TRBD2	.	TGTGCCAGCAGCGGAACTAGCGGGGTTACGAACACCGGGGAGCTGTTTTTT	CASSGTSGVTNTGELFF
15	TRBV7-9	TRBJ1-1	.	.	TGTGCCAGCAGCTTAGCTGCGGGCTCGGGCACTGAAGCTTTCTTT	CASSLAAGSGTEAFF
20	TRBV4-1	TRBJ2-6	TRBD2	.	TGCGCCAGCAGCCAAGATCGGGTGCGCGGCGGGAGGCCTGAGGCCAACGTCCTGACTTTC	CASSQDRVRGGRPEANVLTF
13	TRBV5-1	TRBJ1-2	.	few	TGCGCCAGCATGGGGGAGACCATGTATGGCTACACCTTC	CASMGETMYGYTF
11	TRBV2	TRBJ2-7	.	many	TGTGCCAGCGGGTACACCTACGAGCAGTACTTC	CASGYTYEQYF
14	TRBV18	TRBJ2-3	.	few	TGTGCCAGCTCACTAGGGACTAGCACAGATACGCAGTATTTT	CASSLGTSTDTQYF
14	TRBV18	TRBJ2-2	.	.	TGTGCCAGCTCACCCGCCGCGAACACCGGGGAGCTGTTTTTT	CASSPAANTGELFF
12	TRBV28	TRBJ2-2	.	.	TGTGCCAGCAGGGGGGCCCCCGGGGAGCTGTTTTTT	CASRGAPGELFF
12	TRBV18	TRBJ2-7	.	.	TGTGCCAGCTCACCCGACAGTCGGGAGCAGTACTTC	CASSPDSREQYF
15	TRBV7-6	TRBJ1-1	.	.	TGTGCCAGCAGCGGACAGAGGAATAGGTTCACTGAAGCTTTCTTT	CASSGQRNRFTEAFF
14	TRBV7-2	TRBJ1-1	.	.	TGTGCCAGCAGCTTAGTTAGAGGAAAGGAGGAAGCTTTCTTT	CASSLVRGKEEAFF
13	TRBV5-4	TRBJ1-2	.	.	TGTGCCAGCACCTTGGGGCAGTTTAGCGGCTACACCTTC	CASTLGQFSGYTF
15	TRBV7-3	TRBJ1-4	TRBD1	once	TGTGCCAGCAGCGAAGGGACAGGGATAGGGGAAAAACTGTTTTTT	CASSEGTGIGEKLFF
14	TRBV2	TRBJ2-3	TRBD1	.	TGTGCCAGCTTCCGGGACAGGGGTCCAGATACGCAGTATTTT	CASFRDRGPDTQYF
16	TRBV10-3	TRBJ2-5	TRBD2	.	TGTGCCATCGCGGCACGGAGCGGGGGGGCCCAAGAGACCCAGTACTTC	CAIAARSGGAQETQYF
12	TRBV18	TRBJ2-3	.	.	TGTGCCAGCTCACCTTCCATGCATACGCAGTATTTT	CASSPSMHTQYF
19	TRBV5-1	TRBJ2-2	TRBD1	.	TGCGCCAGCAGCTTGGGGAGGACAGGGGTTCGGAGTGAGAGTGAGGAGCTGTTTTTT	CASSLGRTGVRSESEELFF
15	TRBV4-2	TRBJ1-1	TRBD1	.	TGTGCCAGCAGCCAACCGCAGGGGGCCGGTACTGAAGCTTTCTTT	CASSQPQGAGTEAFF
15	TRBV5-1	TRBJ2-7	.	.	TGCGCCAGCAGCTTGACCAGCTCAGGGCACTACGAGCGGTACTTC	CASSLTSSGHYERYF
15	TRBV5-1	TRBJ2-4	.	.	TGCGCCAGCAGTGACCAACGGGGGGCCAAAAACATTCAGTACTTC	CASSDQRGAKNIQYF
15	TRBV5-1	TRBJ2-7	.	.	TGCGCCAGCAGCCGGTACCGGGACGGATTCTACGAGCAGTACTTC	CASSRYRDGFYEQYF
14	TRBV7-9	TRBJ1-1	.	.	TGTGCCAGCAGCTTATCAGGGACCAACACTGAAGCTTTCTTT	CASSLSGTNTEAFF
16	TRBV6-6	TRBJ2-3	TRBD2	.	TGTGCCAGCACCTCCGGACGCGGGAGTGGAACAGATACGCAGTATTTT	CASTSGRGSGTDTQYF
17	TRBV27	TRBJ2-1	.	.	TGTGCCAGCAGTTTGAAGTGGAGACAGGAGTCCTACAATGAGCAGTTCTTC	CASSLKWRQESYNEQFF
14	TRBV28	TRBJ2-1	.	many	TGTGCCAGCACCCTTGGGGCTAGTGGCAATGAGCAGTTCTTC	CASTLGASGNEQFF
21	TRBV4-3	TRBJ2-2	TRBD2	.	TGCGCCAGCAGCCACCGTAGGGGGACTAGCGGGAGTTTGGCCCTCGTCGGGGAGCTGTTTTTT	CASSHRRGTSGSLALVGELFF
17	TRBV7-9	TRBJ2-1	.	.	TGTGCCAGCAGCTCGACGGCGGGGCGGGACGATTACAATGAGCAGTTCTTC	CASSSTAGRDDYNEQFF
13	TRBV28	TRBJ2-3	TRBD2	.	TGTGACCGGCAGCGGGAGTTCACAGATACGCAGTATTTT	CDRQREFTDTQYF